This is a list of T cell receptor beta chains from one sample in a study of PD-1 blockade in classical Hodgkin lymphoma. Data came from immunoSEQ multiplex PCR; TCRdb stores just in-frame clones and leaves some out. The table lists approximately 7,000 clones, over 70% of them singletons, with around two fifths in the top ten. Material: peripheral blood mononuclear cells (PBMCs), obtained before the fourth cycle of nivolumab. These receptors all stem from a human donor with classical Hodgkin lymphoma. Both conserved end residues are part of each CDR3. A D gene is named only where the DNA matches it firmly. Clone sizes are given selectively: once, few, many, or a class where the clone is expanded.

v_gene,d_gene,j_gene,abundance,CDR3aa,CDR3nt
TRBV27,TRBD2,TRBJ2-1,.,CASSFGAGGINEQFF,TGTGCCAGCAGTTTTGGGGCGGGAGGGATTAATGAGCAGTTCTTC
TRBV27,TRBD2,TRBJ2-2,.,CASSQTSGTVPGELFF,TGTGCCAGCAGTCAGACTAGCGGGACGGTCCCCGGGGAGCTGTTTTTT
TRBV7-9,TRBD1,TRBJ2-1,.,CASSSGTGEFF,TGTGCCAGCAGCTCAGGGACAGGGGAGTTCTTC
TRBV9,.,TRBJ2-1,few,CASSVFGGVNEQFF,TGTGCCAGCAGCGTATTTGGGGGAGTCAATGAGCAGTTCTTC
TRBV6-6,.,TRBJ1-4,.,CASSYSRGLEKLFF,TGTGCCAGCAGTTACTCGCGTGGTCTTGAAAAACTGTTTTTT
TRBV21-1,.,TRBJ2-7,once,CASSNTGALFYEQYF,TGTGCCAGCAGCAATACGGGGGCCCTCTTCTACGAGCAGTACTTC
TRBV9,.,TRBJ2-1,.,CASTRDSGNEQFF,TGTGCCAGCACCCGGGACTCGGGGAATGAGCAGTTCTTC
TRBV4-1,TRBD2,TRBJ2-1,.,CASSHPASGSSYNEQFF,TGCGCCAGCAGCCACCCCGCAAGCGGGAGCTCCTACAATGAGCAGTTCTTC
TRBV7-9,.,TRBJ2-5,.,CASSLEAETQYF,TGTGCCAGCAGCTTAGAAGCGGAGACCCAGTACTTC
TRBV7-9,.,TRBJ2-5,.,CASSLVGMEETQYF,TGTGCCAGCAGCTTAGTTGGGATGGAAGAGACCCAGTACTTC
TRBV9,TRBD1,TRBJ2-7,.,CATFRTGIHGHEQYF,TGCGCCACCTTCAGGACAGGGATCCATGGCCACGAGCAGTACTTC
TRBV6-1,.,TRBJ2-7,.,CASSAYEQYF,TGTGCCAGCAGTGCTTACGAGCAGTACTTC
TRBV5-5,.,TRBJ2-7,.,CASTLTESEQYF,TGTGCCAGCACCCTAACCGAGAGCGAGCAGTACTTC
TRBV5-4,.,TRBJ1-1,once,CASSGGPMNTEAFF,TGTGCCAGCAGCGGGGGACCGATGAACACTGAAGCTTTCTTT
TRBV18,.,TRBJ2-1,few,CASSPPGSGTNHEQFF,TGTGCCAGCTCACCACCGGGGAGCGGGACAAACCATGAGCAGTTCTTC
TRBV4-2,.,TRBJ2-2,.,CASSVHRDTGELFF,TGTGCCAGCAGCGTACACAGGGACACCGGGGAGCTGTTTTTT
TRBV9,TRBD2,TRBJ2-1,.,CASSGEGRRYNEQFF,TGTGCCAGCAGCGGGGAGGGAAGGCGCTACAATGAGCAGTTCTTC
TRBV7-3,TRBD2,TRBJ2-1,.,CASSSVPLAGEQFF,TGTGCCAGCAGCTCTGTCCCTCTAGCGGGAGAGCAGTTCTTC
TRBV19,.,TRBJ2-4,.,CASSIQGRANIQYF,TGTGCCAGTAGTATACAGGGGAGAGCTAACATTCAGTACTTC
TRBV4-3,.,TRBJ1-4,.,CASSQDFQSFNEKLFF,TGCGCCAGCAGCCAAGATTTCCAGTCCTTCAATGAAAAACTGTTTTTT
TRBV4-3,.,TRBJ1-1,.,CASSQDREGKPFF,TGCGCCAGCAGCCAAGATAGGGAGGGGAAGCCCTTCTTT
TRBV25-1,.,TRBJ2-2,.,CASSPSGELFF,TGTGCCAGCTCCCCCTCCGGGGAGCTGTTTTTT
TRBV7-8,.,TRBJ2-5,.,CASSLGGSGKTQYF,TGTGCCAGCAGCTTAGGGGGGTCGGGGAAGACCCAGTACTTC
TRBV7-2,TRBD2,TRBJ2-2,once,CASSLPPTSPGELFF,TGTGCCAGCAGCTTACCCCCGACTAGCCCCGGGGAGCTGTTTTTT
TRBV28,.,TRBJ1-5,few,CASSLHARGGGNQPQHF,TGTGCCAGCAGTTTACATGCCAGAGGGGGAGGCAATCAGCCCCAGCATTTT
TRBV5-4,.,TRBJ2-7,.,CASSDTLGSLNQQYF,TGTGCCAGCAGCGATACTTTGGGGTCCCTGAATCAGCAGTACTTC
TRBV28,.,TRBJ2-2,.,CASSLYFPTGELFF,TGTGCCAGCAGTTTATACTTCCCCACCGGGGAGCTGTTTTTT
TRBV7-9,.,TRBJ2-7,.,CASSLVDYEQYF,TGTGCCAGCAGCTTAGTCGACTACGAGCAGTACTTC
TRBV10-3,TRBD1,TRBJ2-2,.,CAIRGTGRFSNTGELFF,TGTGCCATCAGGGGGACAGGGAGGTTTTCGAACACCGGGGAGCTGTTTTTT
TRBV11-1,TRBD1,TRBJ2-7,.,CASSFAGGSYEQYF,TGTGCCAGCAGCTTCGCAGGGGGCTCCTACGAGCAGTACTTC
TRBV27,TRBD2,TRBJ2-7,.,CASSPTSGRSYEQYF,TGTGCCAGCAGCCCTACTAGCGGGAGGTCCTACGAGCAGTACTTC
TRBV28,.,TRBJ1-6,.,CASSLSRGFSPLHF,TGTGCCAGCAGTTTAAGTCGGGGGTTCTCACCCCTCCACTTT
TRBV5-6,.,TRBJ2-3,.,CASSLVGLEGTDTQYF,TGTGCCAGCAGCTTGGTTGGTCTCGAGGGGACAGATACGCAGTATTTT
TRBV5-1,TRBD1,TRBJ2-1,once,CASNLRDRGYNEQFF,TGCGCCAGCAACCTCCGGGACAGGGGCTACAATGAGCAATTCTTC
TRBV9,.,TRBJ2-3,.,CASSVEDGSTDTQYF,TGTGCCAGCAGCGTAGAGGACGGAAGCACAGATACGCAGTATTTT
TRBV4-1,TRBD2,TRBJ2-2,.,CASSQDRGRALGELFF,TGCGCCAGCAGCCAAGACCGCGGGAGGGCCCTCGGGGAGCTGTTTTTT
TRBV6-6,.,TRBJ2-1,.,CASVGIRQPYNEQFF,TGTGCCAGCGTGGGGATCCGACAGCCCTACAATGAGCAGTTCTTC
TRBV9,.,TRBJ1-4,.,CASSGRAQDEKLFF,TGTGCCAGCAGCGGGAGGGCCCAGGATGAAAAACTGTTTTTT